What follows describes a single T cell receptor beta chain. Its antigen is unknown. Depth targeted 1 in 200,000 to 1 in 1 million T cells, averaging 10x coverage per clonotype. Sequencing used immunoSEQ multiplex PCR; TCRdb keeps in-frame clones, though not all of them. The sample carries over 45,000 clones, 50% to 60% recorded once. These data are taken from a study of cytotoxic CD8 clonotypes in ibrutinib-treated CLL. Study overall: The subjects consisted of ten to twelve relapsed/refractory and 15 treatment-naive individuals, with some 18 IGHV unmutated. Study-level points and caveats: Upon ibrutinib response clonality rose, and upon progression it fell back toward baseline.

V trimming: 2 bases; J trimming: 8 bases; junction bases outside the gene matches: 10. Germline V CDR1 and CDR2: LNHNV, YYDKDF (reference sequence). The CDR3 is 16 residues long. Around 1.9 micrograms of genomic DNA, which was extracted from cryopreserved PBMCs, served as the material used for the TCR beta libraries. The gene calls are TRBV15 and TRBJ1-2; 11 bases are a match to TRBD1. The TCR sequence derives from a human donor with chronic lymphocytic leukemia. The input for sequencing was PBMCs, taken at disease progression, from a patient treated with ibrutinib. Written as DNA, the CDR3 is TGTGCCACCAGCAGACCCGGGACAGGGGGTTCAAAAGGCTACACCTTC. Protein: CATSRPGTGGSKGYTF.